This T cell receptor (beta chain) was documented in a study of cytomegalovirus exposure and HLA in healthy donors. Study overall: In an early release, HLA-typed donors contributed roughly 85 million unique TCR sequences.

Germline CDR1 reads MDHEN; CDR2 reads SYDVKM. The CDR3 is 16 amino acids. V lost 4 bases to trimming and J lost 3 bases; unmatched junction nucleotides: 10. Study results and caveats: TCR beta V- and J-gene trimming, according to a later analysis, was linked to a missense DCLRE1C variant. In most subjects, TCR beta sequences reportedly gave accurate predictions of HLA-A and HLA-B alleles. Most TCR beta V segments were productive about 90% or about 30% of the time in an earlier analysis.

On this clone: Antigen unknown.

A multiplex PCR was run with 60 Vbeta primers and 13 Jbeta primers. Using immunoSEQ multiplex PCR, the repertoire was profiled, and TCRdb retains in-frame clones only, with some absent. The table has under 150,000 clones, around 81% seen once. The receptor's source is a man aged 18 to 30 in good health and CMV-seronegative. Sequences were obtained from PBMCs. J is TRBJ2-7 and V is TRBV28, with 9 positions matching TRBD1. The CDR3 region has the DNA TGTGCCAGCAGTTCTCTCCCTGGGACAGGGTTCTACGAGCAGTACTTC. It translates to CASSSLPGTGFYEQYF.